Following are 20 T cell receptor beta chains from one sample sequenced in a study of blood T cell repertoires in COVID-19 (dated by TCRdb to the early 2020s). Libraries were constructed by the immunoSEQ multiplex PCR assay. TCRdb's version of the immuneACCESS table is confined to in-frame rearrangements and falls short of the full clone set. An unresolved V gene accounts for under half of the shortfall where checked; the remainder is of unknown origin. The sample profile shows under 300,000 clones; approximately 83% of them were found once. The ten largest clones represent roughly 9.6% of the sample. The sequenced sample was peripheral blood. All receptors derive from a woman of 80 years or more with acute or convalescent COVID-19.

This clone has more than one count but fewer than ten. The CDR3 nucleotides read TGTGCCAGTAGTCCCACAGTGATGAACACTGAAGCTTTCTTT. Translating it yields CASSPTVMNTEAFF. V and J are TRBV19 and TRBJ1-1; unclear D gene. Germline V gene data show CDR1 as LNHDA and CDR2 as SQIVND (reference sequence). Between the trimmed V and J ends, which lost 5 bases and 0 bases, there was a span of 10 bases. There are 14 residues in the CDR3.

The rearrangement uses TRBV18 and TRBJ1-3; 8 nucleotides match TRBD1. The CDR3 extends over 19 amino acids. The V segment lost 4 bases and the J segment 0 bases; nucleotides outside the gene matches: 14. CDR1 and CDR2 from the germline V gene are KGHSH and LQKENI. The CDR3 coding sequence is TGTGCCAGCTCACAAGTCAACACAGGGGGTTCCAGCTCTGGAAACACCATATATTTT. Translated, it gives CASSQVNTGGSSSGNTIYF. The whole variable domain, filled in from reference TRBV18 and TRBJ1-3, reads NAGVMQNPRHLVRRRGQEARLRCSPMKGHSHVYWYRQLPEEGLKFMVYLQKENIIDESGMPKERFSAEFPKEGPSILRIQQVVRGDSAAYFCASSQVNTGGSSSGNTIYFGEGSWLTVV.

The chain carries TRBV14 and TRBJ1-1; unclear D gene. The ends were cut back, 5 bases at V and 5 bases at J, with 12 bases in the middle. Germline V CDR1 and CDR2: SGHDN, FVKESK. The CDR3 contains 13 residues. CDR3 nucleotide sequence: TGTGCCAGCAGCTACTTAGGAGGGACTGAAGCTTTCTTT. Residues: CASSYLGGTEAFF.

This clone has only one observation. The chain employs TRBV5-1 and TRBJ2-1; perhaps TRBD2 as D (6 bases). This CDR3 region has 13 residues. Germline V CDR1 and CDR2: SGHRS, YFSETQ. The V and J ends lost 3 bases and 8 bases respectively, with 12 bases between them. The CDR3 nucleotides read TGCGCCAGCAGCTGGAGGGTTGGGGATGAGCAGTTCTTC. It translates to CASSWRVGDEQFF.

J is TRBJ1-6 and V is TRBV6-8; 8 nucleotides align to TRBD1. V was clipped by 11 bases and J by 6 bases; unmatched bases: 12. The length of the CDR3 is 15 residues. Germline values: CDR1 MNHGY, CDR2 SAAAGT. CDR3 bases: TGTGCCTGGCAACAGGAGCAGGGGGCTAATTCACCCCTCCACTTT. This gives the protein CAWQQEQGANSPLHF.

The chain links TRBV18 to TRBJ1-2; D is unresolved. V was cut by 6 bases and J by 2 bases, with 22 bases left in between. CDR1 KGHSH and CDR2 LQKENI come from the germline V gene. CDR3 size: 17 residues. DNA of the CDR3: TGTGCCAGCTCCCGGGAGTCAGCGTCCATTAGAAACTATGGCTACACCTTC. It codes for CASSRESASIRNYGYTF.

The CDR3 nucleotides are TGTGCCAGCAGACCAGCGGGGGGCCTGGGTGAGCAGTTCTTC. This codes for CASRPAGGLGEQFF. The chain carries TRBV6-5 and TRBJ2-1, with 9 nucleotides matching TRBD2. V gave up 6 bases and J gave up 9 bases; unmatched junction bases: 9. Germline lookup yields CDR1 MNHEY and CDR2 SVGAGI. This CDR3 region has 14 residues.

CDR3: CASSRAGGIEEQFF. DNA for the CDR3: TGTGCCAGCAGCAGAGCGGGGGGGATAGAGGAGCAGTTCTTC. The chain couples TRBV14 to TRBJ2-1; TRBD2 matches at 10 bases. In germline, CDR1 is SGHDN, CDR2 FVKESK. The CDR3 has 14 amino acids. Germline trimming cut 5 bases from V and 10 bases from J; bases unmatched to any gene: 8.

The CDR3 spells CASSARTGGNYGYTF. CDR3 nucleotide sequence: TGCGCCAGCAGCGCGAGGACAGGGGGCAACTATGGCTACACCTTC. The gene calls are TRBV5-1 and TRBJ1-2; TRBD1 matches 11 bases. This CDR3 is 15 amino acids long. CDR1 and CDR2 (germline): SGHRS, YFSETQ. J gave up 2 bases and V 4 bases, and 4 bases lay outside the gene matches.

The rearrangement joins TRBV27 to TRBJ2-1, with D perhaps matching TRBD2 (7 bases). The germline CDR1 and CDR2 sequences are MNHEY and SMNVEV (reference sequence). This CDR3 is built from 15 residues. The V and J ends lost 6 bases and 7 bases respectively, with 19 bases between them. The CDR3 sequence is CASSLLGGANNEQFF. In nucleotides, the CDR3 is TGTGCCAGCAGCCTCCTGGGGGGGGCCAATAATGAGCAGTTCTTC.

The chain joins TRBV7-9 to TRBJ1-1; 9 bases agree with TRBD1. J was trimmed by 4 bases and V by 7 bases; bases with no gene match: 4. The length of the CDR3 is 13 residues. Per the germline V gene, CDR1 is SEHNR and CDR2 is FQNEAQ (reference sequence). CDR3 in DNA: TGTGCCAGCAACCGACAGGGGGGCACTGAAGCTTTCTTT. This gives the protein CASNRQGGTEAFF.

This clone appeared a few times. The chain couples TRBV19 to TRBJ2-2, with a possible D match to TRBD1 (6 bases). The germline V gene has CDR1 LNHDA and CDR2 SQIVND (reference sequence). Trimming took 6 bases from V and 5 from J, leaving 13 bases between them. The CDR3 is made up of 14 amino acids. As DNA, the CDR3 is TGTGCCAGTAGGACCCACAGGGAAACCGGGGAGCTGTTTTTT. Translated: CASRTHRETGELFF.

V usage is TRBV6-5 and J usage is TRBJ2-5; D may be TRBD2 (6 bases). Germline lookup yields CDR1 MNHEY and CDR2 SVGAGI. This CDR3 spans 14 amino acids. Trimming left V 6 bases short and J 2 bases short, with 13 bases between. The chain's CDR3 is CASSQRGGQETQYF. In DNA, the CDR3 is TGTGCCAGCAGCCAGAGAGGAGGGCAAGAGACCCAGTACTTC.

This chain uses TRBV28 with TRBJ1-2; a possible D gene is TRBD1 (5 bases). Trimming took off 6 bases at V and 2 bases at J, with 16 bases between the two ends. The V gene's germline CDR1 is MDHEN and CDR2 SYDVKM. CDR3 length: 15 residues. Here the CDR3 reads CASSLTGQINYGYTF. CDR3 nucleotide sequence: TGTGCCAGCAGCCTAACTGGACAAATCAACTATGGCTACACCTTC.

The gene calls are TRBV6-5 and TRBJ2-2, with D uncertain. Deletions cut 5 bases from V and 6 bases from J, with 16 bases between. The CDR3 has 15 residues. Germline values: CDR1 MNHEY, CDR2 SVGAGI. CDR3 DNA: TGTGCCAGCAGTCAACTCTTTACAGTCGCCGGGGAGCTGTTTTTT. The encoded protein is CASSQLFTVAGELFF.

The V gene is TRBV5-1, the J gene TRBJ1-3; D remains ambiguous. V was cut by 3 bases and J by 0 bases, with 13 bases left in between. CDR1 SGHRS and CDR2 YFSETQ come from the germline V gene. The CDR3 totals 16 residues. CDR3 sequence (DNA): TGCGCCAGCAGCTACGAGGCCGGGATCTCTGGAAACACCATATATTTT. Encoded protein: CASSYEAGISGNTIYF.

The genes are TRBV7-2 and TRBJ1-6; 8 bases line up with TRBD1. This CDR3 has 16 amino acids. Germline V gives CDR1 SGHTA, CDR2 FQGNSA. V shed 0 bases, J shed 7 bases, and the junction held 5 bases outside the gene matches. CDR3 DNA sequence: TGTGCCAGCAGCTTAGCCGGGACAGGAGGGAATTCACCCCTCCACTTT. Amino acid sequence: CASSLAGTGGNSPLHF. Together with reference TRBV7-2 and TRBJ1-6, the CDR3 gives the full variable domain: GAGVSQSPSNKVTEKGKDVELRCDPISGHTALYWYRQSLGQGLEFLIYFQGNSAPDKSGLPSDRFSAERTGGSVSTLTIQRTQQEDSAVYLCASSLAGTGGNSPLHFGNGTRLTVT.

This chain uses TRBV7-9 with TRBJ1-2; 9 nucleotides match TRBD1. The CDR3 consists of 12 residues. Germline-derived CDR1 and CDR2 are SEHNR and FQNEAQ (reference sequence). Unmatched junction bases numbered 3, after V lost 5 bases and J lost 8 bases. CDR3 loop: CASSLTGGGYTF. CDR3 sequence (DNA): TGTGCCAGCAGCCTTACAGGGGGCGGCTACACCTTC.

A note on this clone: The same CDR3 arises from other DNA sequences in this sample as well. This chain uses TRBV28 with TRBJ1-5; a weak D match, TRBD1 (6 bases). Trimming left V 4 bases short and J 5 bases short, with 6 bases between. CDR1 is MDHEN and CDR2 is SYDVKM in the germline V gene. This CDR3 is 12 amino acids long. The CDR3 coding sequence is TGTGCCAGCAGTTCAGGGGATCAGCCCCAGCATTTT. Translated, it gives CASSSGDQPQHF. The complete variable domain, with remaining parts taken from reference TRBV28 and TRBJ1-5, reads DVKVTQSSRYLVKRTGEKVFLECVQDMDHENMFWYRQDPGLGLRLIYFSYDVKMKEKGDIPEGYSVSREKKERFSLILESASTNQTSMYLCASSSGDQPQHFGDGTRLSIL.

The CDR3 is CAWSVRGPDRVPNSYEQYF. CDR3 DNA: TGTGCCTGGAGTGTACGGGGACCCGACAGGGTTCCAAATTCCTACGAGCAGTACTTC. This sequence joins TRBV30 and TRBJ2-7, with 7 bases fitting TRBD1. J gave up 1 base and V 0 bases, and 18 bases lay outside the gene matches. CDR1 and CDR2 (germline): GTSNPN, SVGIG (reference sequence). This CDR3 contains 19 residues.